The 12 T cell receptor beta chains below all came from one sample that was sequenced in a study of T cells after yellow fever vaccination. TCRdb called the 5' RACE reads again in MiXCR, with one record for every CDR3 protein. The sample contains 450,000 to 600,000 distinct CDR3 sequences, roughly 12% of which appear only once. The starting material was PBMCs, obtained on the day of the yellow fever booster vaccination. Receptors were obtained from a young man who received the YFV17D yellow fever vaccine.

The genes are TRBV7-6 and TRBJ2-7, with D perhaps TRBD2 (5 bases). Germline loops: CDR1 SGHVS, CDR2 FNYEAQ. V shed 1 base and J shed 3 bases, with 13 bases lying between them. The CDR3 spans 15 residues. CDR3: CASSLGDPGNYEQYF. CDR3 in DNA: TGTGCCAGCAGCTTAGGGGATCCGGGAAACTACGAGCAGTACTTC. Using reference TRBV7-6 and TRBJ2-7 for the parts outside the CDR3, the full variable domain is GAGVSQSPRYKVTKRGQDVALRCDPISGHVSLYWYRQALGQGPEFLTYFNYEAQQDKSGLPNDRFSAERPEGSISTLTIQRTEQRDSAMYRCASSLGDPGNYEQYFGPGTRLTVT.

This clonotype was detected only a few times. V usage is TRBV18 and J usage is TRBJ1-1, with D tentatively TRBD1 (5 bases). V was shortened by 4 bases and J by 1 base, with 16 bases between the two germline ends. Germline V gene sequence: CDR1 KGHSH, CDR2 LQKENI. The CDR3 length is 16 residues. CDR3 nucleotides: TGTGCCAGCTCACTATTTACCGGACAAGCGAACACTGAAGCTTTCTTT. The encoded protein is CASSLFTGQANTEAFF.

The chain's CDR3 is CASSSQTGSGTEAFF. Written as DNA, the CDR3 is TGTGCCAGCAGCTCACAGACAGGCTCTGGCACTGAAGCTTTCTTT. The chain has TRBV7-9 and TRBJ1-1; maybe TRBD1 (6 bases). In germline, CDR1 is SEHNR, CDR2 FQNEAQ (reference sequence). V dropped 4 bases and J dropped 4 bases, with 16 bases sitting between them. This CDR3 region has 15 residues.

The rearrangement uses TRBV7-2 and TRBJ2-5, with D perhaps given as TRBD1 or TRBD2 (6 bases each). From germline, CDR1 is SGHTA and CDR2 FQGNSA. Trimming took 4 bases from V and 5 from J, leaving 20 bases between them. The CDR3 has 16 amino acids. The CDR3 coding sequence is TGTGCCAGCAGCTCGACCCCTAGGGGGAGGTGGGAGACCCAGTACTTC. Its translation is CASSSTPRGRWETQYF.

This chain links TRBV7-3 with TRBJ2-1, with 7 bases aligning to TRBD2. The length of the CDR3 is 18 residues. CDR1 and CDR2 (germline): SGHTA, FQGTGA. V shed 1 base and J 9 bases; nucleotides not matched to a gene: 18. The CDR3 region is CASSLIPLAGAMAPEQFF. CDR3 DNA sequence: TGTGCCAGCAGCTTAATCCCCCTTGCGGGAGCTATGGCCCCTGAGCAGTTCTTC.

The chain is built from TRBV19 and TRBJ2-3, with D maybe TRBD1 (5 bases). Trimming stripped 0 bases from V and 5 bases from J, with 12 bases between. This CDR3 comprises 15 residues. From germline, CDR1 is LNHDA and CDR2 SQIVND (reference sequence). The CDR3, as DNA: TGTGCCAGTAGTATAGAGGGGCGCCGACAAGATACGCAGTATTTT. It codes for CASSIEGRRQDTQYF. Supplemented by reference TRBV19 and TRBJ2-3, the full variable domain reads DGGITQSPKYLFRKEGQNVTLSCEQNLNHDAMYWYRQDPGQGLRLIYYSQIVNDFQKGDIAEGYSVSREKKESFPLTVTSAQKNPTAFYLCASSIEGRRQDTQYFGPGTRLTVL.

The rearrangement links TRBV7-2 to TRBJ2-7; D perhaps matches TRBD1 (6 bases). Germline CDR1 and CDR2: SGHTA and FQGNSA. Trimming removed 4 bases from V and 7 bases from J, with 20 bases in between. The CDR3 consists of 15 residues. The DNA of the CDR3 is TGTGCCAGCAGCTCACAGGGAAGAATCGGAATGGAGCAGTACTTC. Encoded protein: CASSSQGRIGMEQYF.

This clonotype has just a few counts. The gene calls are TRBV28 and TRBJ2-2; D call uncertain. Germline-derived CDR1 and CDR2 are MDHEN and SYDVKM. The length of the CDR3 is 13 residues. V shed 5 bases and J shed 7 bases, with 11 bases lying between them. The CDR3 nucleotides read TGTGCCAGCAGTCCTCCCCTTGGCGGGGAGCTGTTTTTT. This encodes CASSPPLGGELFF. Combining the CDR3 with reference TRBV28 and TRBJ2-2 gives the whole variable domain DVKVTQSSRYLVKRTGEKVFLECVQDMDHENMFWYRQDPGLGLRLIYFSYDVKMKEKGDIPEGYSVSREKKERFSLILESASTNQTSMYLCASSPPLGGELFFGEGSRLTVL.

This clonotype was seen only a few times. V is TRBV7-9 and J is TRBJ2-7; D may be TRBD2 (6 bases). Trimming shortened V by 2 bases and J by 6 bases, and 14 bases separated the two germline ends. Germline V gene sequence: CDR1 SEHNR, CDR2 FQNEAQ (reference sequence). The CDR3 is 14 amino acids. CDR3: CASSLSSWGGEQYF. CDR3 DNA sequence: TGTGCCAGCAGCTTATCGTCTTGGGGAGGCGAGCAGTACTTC.

This clonotype has more than one count but fewer than ten. This CDR3 reads CASSLGQGGNIQYF. CDR3 DNA sequence: TGCGCCAGCAGCCTGGGACAGGGCGGAAACATTCAGTACTTC. This chain joins TRBV5-1 and TRBJ2-4, with 9 bases identical to TRBD1. This CDR3 has 14 amino acids. Germline V gene data show CDR1 as SGHRS and CDR2 as YFSETQ. Germline trimming cut 4 bases from V and 6 bases from J; bases unmatched to any gene: 5. The full variable domain, completed using reference TRBV5-1 and TRBJ2-4, is KAGVTQTPRYLIKTRGQQVTLSCSPISGHRSVSWYQQTPGQGLQFLFEYFSETQRNKGNFPGRFSGRQFSNSRSEMNVSTLELGDSALYLCASSLGQGGNIQYFGAGTRLSVL.

This clonotype was found a few times. The chain joins TRBV5-4 to TRBJ2-3; no reliable D call. Trimming stripped 4 bases from V and 1 base from J, with 16 bases between. The CDR3 runs to 16 residues. The germline gives CDR1 SGHNT, CDR2 YYREEE (reference sequence). CDR3 in DNA: TGTGCCAGCAGCCCGGGCGCGCCGCCCGGCACAGATACGCAGTATTTT. Protein product: CASSPGAPPGTDTQYF.

This clonotype was detected only a few times. CDR3: CASNPVGRGNYEQYF. The CDR3 region has the DNA TGTGCCAGCAATCCGGTCGGGAGGGGAAACTACGAGCAGTACTTC. The chain has TRBV27 and TRBJ2-7, with TRBD2 matching 8 bases. V shed 7 bases, J shed 3 bases, and the junction held 11 bases outside the gene matches. This CDR3 contains 15 residues. Germline V gene data show CDR1 as MNHEY and CDR2 as SMNVEV (reference sequence).